A single sample gave rise to the 11 T cell receptor beta chains below, sequenced in a study of T cells in Graves' hyperthyroidism and ophthalmopathy. Amplification yielded TCR beta CDR3 regions, with RNA transcripts as the source. Researchers ran a first-round RT-PCR on the TCR CDR3 using the HTBI primer set. TCRdb used MiXCR to reprocess the multiplex PCR reads, holding one entry per CDR3 protein. The data show just over 550,000 distinct CDR3 sequences, just over 45% seen once. The source material was peripheral blood or thyroid tissue (not recorded which). All receptors derive from a woman aged 18-30 years with Graves' hyperthyroidism.

As regards this clonotype: One junction end disagrees with the germline gene, perhaps due to a read error. The CDR3 spells CSAQTGGRDTEVFF. CDR3 sequence (DNA): TGCAGTGCGCAAACAGGCGGGAGGGACACTGAAGTTTTCTTT. This chain uses TRBV29-1 with TRBJ1-1; perhaps TRBD1 as D (6 bases). This CDR3 is built from 14 residues. Germline V lookup: CDR1 SQVTM, CDR2 ANQGSEA. Looking up the rest from reference TRBV29-1 and TRBJ1-1 gives the full variable domain: SAVISQKPSRDICQRGTSLTIQCQVDSQVTMMFWYRQQPGQSLTLIATANQGSEATYESGFVIDKFPISRPNLTFSTLTVSNMSPEDSSIYLCSAQTGGRDTEVFFGQGTRLTVV.

The table lists this clonotype with many counts. The chain couples TRBV10-3 to TRBJ1-6, with D possibly being TRBD1 (5 bases). This CDR3 contains 16 residues. CDR1 ENHRY and CDR2 SYGVKD come from the germline V gene. Trimming took off 6 bases at V and 4 bases at J, with 16 bases between the two ends. The CDR3 nucleotides are TGTGCCATCAGGGACCGGGACGGAGCTTATAATTCACCCCTCCACTTT. It is translated as CAIRDRDGAYNSPLHF.

The sample holds a few counts of this clonotype. V and J are TRBV6-5 and TRBJ1-3; TRBD1 is a possible D gene (5 bases). V was trimmed by 6 bases and J by 8 bases, leaving 8 bases between them. Germline V lookup: CDR1 MNHEY, CDR2 SVGAGI. CDR3 size: 11 residues. DNA for the CDR3: TGTGCCAGCAGCTCGGGACACACCATATATTTT. Protein: CASSSGHTIYF.

Only one count was recorded for this clonotype. The CDR3, as DNA: TGTGCCAGCAGCGCCTGGGAGCTGTTTTTT. It codes for CASSAWELFF. This chain uses TRBV9 with TRBJ2-2; no firm D call. The CDR3 runs to 10 residues. CDR1 and CDR2 from the germline V gene are SGDLS and YYNGEE. V was trimmed by 3 bases and J by 9 bases, leaving 3 bases between them. The complete variable domain, with remaining parts taken from reference TRBV9 and TRBJ2-2, reads DSGVTQTPKHLITATGQRVTLRCSPRSGDLSVYWYQQSLDQGLQFLIQYYNGEERAKGNILERFSAQQFPDLHSELNLSSLELGDSALYFCASSAWELFFGEGSRLTVL.

This chain joins TRBV19 and TRBJ1-5; tentatively, D is TRBD1 (5 bases). Germline loops: CDR1 LNHDA, CDR2 SQIVND (reference sequence). This CDR3 contains 15 residues. The ends were cut back, 4 bases at V and 6 bases at J, with 16 bases in the middle. The CDR3 DNA sequence: TGTGCCAGTAGTAGGGGCGGGAGGGTTGGTCAGCCCCAGCATTTT. Its translation is CASSRGGRVGQPQHF.

With regard to this clonotype: A junction boundary mismatches the germline segment, possibly from a read error. The V and J genes are TRBV29-1 and TRBJ2-7; 8 nucleotides align to TRBD2. The CDR3 extends over 14 amino acids. Per germline, CDR1 SQVTM and CDR2 ANQGSEA. The CDR3 spells CSVQRGVGRDEQCF. CDR3 DNA: TGCAGCGTCCAACGGGGGGTCGGGAGGGACGAGCAGTGCTTC.

This clonotype was seen only a few times. This chain uses TRBV19 with TRBJ2-6, with D uncertain. The length of the CDR3 is 15 residues. V was cut by 5 bases and J by 3 bases, with 11 bases left in between. Looked up from germline, CDR1 is LNHDA and CDR2 is SQIVND (reference sequence). The CDR3 DNA reads as TGTGCCAGTAGTCCGATGGGCTATGGGGCCAACGTCCTGACTTTC. Amino acid sequence: CASSPMGYGANVLTF.

The rearrangement joins TRBV25-1 to TRBJ2-1, with D maybe TRBD2 (6 bases). The CDR3 is 16 amino acids. V lost 0 bases to trimming and J lost 2 bases, with 11 bases between them. Per germline, CDR1 MGHDK and CDR2 SYGVNS. The CDR3 is CASSEYGGVPYNEQFF. The CDR3 nucleotides are TGTGCCAGCAGTGAATATGGAGGGGTTCCCTACAATGAGCAGTTCTTC.

V gene TRBV10-1 combines with J gene TRBJ1-2; D remains ambiguous. Trimming took off 2 bases at V and 4 bases at J, with 5 bases between the two ends. In germline, CDR1 is WNHNN, CDR2 SYGVQD (reference sequence). CDR3 length: 12 amino acids. CDR3 bases: TGCGCCAGCAGTGAGGAGCGCTATGGCTACACCTTC. Protein: CASSEERYGYTF.

This clonotype showed up many times. The rearrangement links TRBV15 to TRBJ1-6, with 10 bases that match TRBD1. The CDR3 is 16 amino acids. V was pared by 2 bases and J by 5 bases, with 3 bases of the junction left unmatched. Germline V gives CDR1 LNHNV, CDR2 YYDKDF (reference sequence). CDR3 amino acids: CATSRLGQGNNSPLHF. In DNA, the CDR3 is TGTGCCACCAGCAGATTGGGACAGGGGAATAATTCACCCCTCCACTTT.

This clonotype occurred once. The conserved final phenylalanine or tryptophan is absent from the CDR3, which likely points to a read error. No DNA is shown, since the ends of the CDR3 on it are uncertain; the CDR3 is the one TCRdb lists. This chain connects TRBV15 to TRBJ2-6; the DNA was not used to check the table's D call, TRBD1. The V gene's germline CDR1 is LNHNV and CDR2 YYDKDF (reference sequence). Termini included, the CDR3 measures 9 amino acids. CDR3 protein: CATSLTRDT.